One and the same sample provided the 18 T cell receptor beta chains below, sequenced in a study of CD8 T cells in Susac syndrome. Random-hexamer reverse transcription was applied to 0.5 to 1 ug RNA. MiXCR was run by TCRdb on the immunoSEQ multiplex PCR reads, yielding one entry per CDR3 protein. The repertoire holds 210,000 or so distinct CDR3 sequences, with 85% to 95% as singletons. The sequenced material came from CD4+ T cells from PBMCs. The receptor set was obtained from a human donor with Susac syndrome.

J is TRBJ1-2 and V is TRBV9; 9 bases align to TRBD1. The junction had 2 bases not matched to a gene; V was cut back by 0 bases and J by 2 bases. CDR3 length equals 15 residues. Germline V CDR1 and CDR2: SGDLS, YYNGEE. The DNA for the CDR3 is TGTGCCAGCAGCGTAGCCGGGACAGGGAACTATGGCTACACCTTC. It translates to CASSVAGTGNYGYTF.

The chain recombines TRBV5-6 with TRBJ2-2, with a weak D call TRBD1 (7 bases). The CDR3 spans 15 residues. Per the germline V gene, CDR1 is SGHDT and CDR2 is YYEEEE. Between the trimmed V and J ends, which lost 5 bases and 2 bases, there was a span of 13 bases. CDR3 in amino acids: CASRRGQTNTGELFF. The CDR3 DNA is TGTGCCAGCAGGCGGGGACAGACTAACACCGGGGAGCTGTTTTTT.

In its sample, this clonotype was seen a few times. V usage is TRBV9 and J usage is TRBJ2-2, with D possibly matching TRBD2 (6 bases). Germline V CDR1 and CDR2: SGDLS, YYNGEE. Trimming stripped 0 bases from V and 0 bases from J, with 9 bases between. The CDR3 consists of 16 residues. The CDR3 DNA reads TGTGCCAGCAGCGTAGCTGCGGGGCCGAACACCGGGGAGCTGTTTTTT. The encoded protein is CASSVAAGPNTGELFF. The entire variable domain, with the rest obtained from reference TRBV9 and TRBJ2-2, is as follows: DSGVTQTPKHLITATGQRVTLRCSPRSGDLSVYWYQQSLDQGLQFLIQYYNGEERAKGNILERFSAQQFPDLHSELNLSSLELGDSALYFCASSVAAGPNTGELFFGEGSRLTVL.

The rearrangement joins TRBV18 to TRBJ1-1; no definite D call. Between the trimmed V and J ends, which lost 1 base and 8 bases, there was a span of 14 bases. This CDR3 has 14 amino acids. Germline assignment: CDR1 KGHSH and CDR2 LQKENI. The CDR3 protein is CASSPLQQYEEAFF. CDR3 sequence (DNA): TGTGCCAGCTCACCACTTCAACAGTACGAGGAAGCTTTCTTT.

The chain links TRBV27 to TRBJ2-3, with D unclear. Trimming cost V 1 base and J 2 bases, with 4 bases left between them. Germline V CDR1 and CDR2: MNHEY, SMNVEV (reference sequence). This CDR3 has 13 residues. The CDR3 sequence is CASSLFDTDTQYF. The CDR3 DNA reads TGTGCCAGCAGTTTATTCGACACAGATACGCAGTATTTT.

The chain joins TRBV5-1 to TRBJ1-1, with TRBD1 as a possible D gene (6 bases). V lost 4 bases, J lost 4 bases, and 14 bases lay in between. CDR3 length equals 14 residues. The V gene's germline CDR1 is SGHRS and CDR2 YFSETQ. This CDR3 is CASSQGGWVTEAFF. The DNA of the CDR3 is TGCGCCAGCAGCCAAGGGGGTTGGGTCACTGAAGCTTTCTTT.

V gene TRBV7-2 combines with J gene TRBJ1-1; D is uncertain. The CDR3 loop spans 11 amino acids. Trimming removed 5 bases from V and 6 bases from J, with 7 bases in between. The germline CDR1 and CDR2 sequences are SGHTA and FQGNSA. CDR3 protein: CASSLISEAFF. The CDR3 region has the DNA TGTGCCAGCAGCCTAATTTCTGAAGCTTTCTTT.

This rearrangement joins TRBV14 to TRBJ2-1; 8 nucleotides agree with TRBD2. Losses at the gene ends were 5 bases for V and 10 bases for J; bases not matched to a gene: 13. This CDR3 is 15 amino acids long. CDR1 is SGHDN, CDR2 FVKESK, per germline. CDR3 in amino acids: CASSERLAWGTEQFF. The CDR3 DNA reads as TGTGCCAGCAGCGAGAGACTAGCGTGGGGGACCGAGCAGTTCTTC.

This chain connects TRBV20-1 to TRBJ1-6, with 11 bases matching TRBD1. Germline values: CDR1 DFQATT, CDR2 SNEGSKA (reference sequence). The CDR3 runs 14 residues. The V and J ends lost 5 bases and 8 bases, in that order; junction bases with no gene match: 5. The CDR3 DNA sequence: TGCAGTGCTGACGGGACAGGGGGTGATTCACCCCTCCACTTT. It specifies CSADGTGGDSPLHF.

The chain employs TRBV12-3 or TRBV12-4 and TRBJ1-2, with D unclear. V lost 5 bases and J 0 bases, leaving 13 bases between the germline ends. The length of the CDR3 is 15 residues. The CDR3 DNA is TGTGCCAGCAGTAGGACGGTCGCAGCTAACTATGGCTACACCTTC. This sequence encodes CASSRTVAANYGYTF.

The V gene is TRBV11-1, the J gene TRBJ1-6; D remains unclear. V was trimmed by 8 bases and J by 3 bases, leaving 8 bases between them. The V gene's germline CDR1 is SGHAT and CDR2 FQDESV (reference sequence). The CDR3 consists of 13 residues. Written as DNA, the CDR3 is TGTGCCAGCGGAGTTAACTATAATTCACCCCTCCACTTT. It encodes CASGVNYNSPLHF.

This clonotype occurred once. The chain recombines TRBV7-2 with TRBJ1-4; 8 positions agree with TRBD1. This CDR3 is built from 16 residues. The V gene's germline CDR1 is SGHTA and CDR2 FQGNSA. Trimming cost V 4 bases and J 8 bases; bases outside gene matches: 12. The CDR3 DNA is TGTGCCAGCAGCTATCGCATCGGACAGGGTGGCGAAAAACTGTTTTTT. Its protein is CASSYRIGQGGEKLFF.

Comments on this clonotype: Germline and junction disagree at one end, which may indicate a read error. As DNA, the CDR3 is TGTGCCAGCACGTCAGGTCCCAATCGGCCCCAGCATTTT. This gives the protein CASTSGPNRPQHF. The genes are TRBV6-2 or TRBV6-3 and TRBJ1-5; D gene ambiguous. CDR3 size: 13 residues. Germline V gene lookup returns CDR1 MNHEY and CDR2 SVGEGT.

This clonotype was counted a single time. The CDR3, as DNA: TGCAGTGCTAGAGATCGGAGCGGTACCTACGAGCAGTACTTC. Protein: CSARDRSGTYEQYF. The V gene is TRBV20-1, the J gene TRBJ2-7; tentative D call: TRBD2 (5 bases). Trimming took off 0 bases at V and 2 bases at J, with 11 bases between the two ends. Germline CDR1 is DFQATT and CDR2 is SNEGSKA (reference sequence). The CDR3 totals 14 residues.

Turning to this clonotype: At one end, the junction sequence differs from germline, possibly due to a read error. The chain has TRBV7-7 and TRBJ2-5, with D perhaps TRBD1 or TRBD2 (5 bases each). Germline V gives CDR1 SSHAT, CDR2 FNYEAQ (reference sequence). The CDR3 is made up of 14 amino acids. CDR3 DNA sequence: TGTGCTAGCAGCTTAGCGAGCCAGGGAGAGACCCAGTACTTC. This gives the protein CASSLASQGETQYF.

V gene TRBV5-6 combines with J gene TRBJ2-2, with TRBD1 identical over 7 bases. The CDR3 extends over 16 amino acids. V shed 4 bases, J shed 0 bases, and the junction held 6 bases outside the gene matches. CDR1 is SGHDT, CDR2 YYEEEE, per germline. Here the CDR3 reads CASSRNRGPNTGELFF. The CDR3 DNA is TGTGCCAGCAGCCGTAACAGGGGCCCGAACACCGGGGAGCTGTTTTTT.

The rearrangement joins TRBV3-1 to TRBJ1-6, with TRBD1 as a possible D gene (5 bases). This CDR3 contains 16 residues. Germline CDR1 is LGHDT and CDR2 is YNNKEL (reference sequence). V dropped 3 bases and J dropped 9 bases, with 18 bases sitting between them. The CDR3 DNA reads as TGTGCCAGCAGCCAGGTACCGGGGCCTCTAGCTTCACCCCTCCACTTT. This translates into CASSQVPGPLASPLHF.

The chain uses TRBV6-5 and TRBJ1-5; D unresolved. The CDR3 contains 14 residues. The V gene's germline CDR1 is MNHEY and CDR2 SVGAGI. V lost 5 bases and J 2 bases, leaving 10 bases between the germline ends. CDR3 residues: CASSPREGNQPQHF. The CDR3 DNA reads as TGTGCCAGCAGTCCAAGAGAAGGCAATCAGCCCCAGCATTTT.